This T cell receptor beta chain was recorded in a study of T cell responses to AZD1222 COVID-19 vaccine. The CDR3 spans 16 residues. The ends lost 3 bases at V and 3 bases at J; junction bases unmatched: 8. Germline values: CDR1 SEHNR, CDR2 FQNEAQ (reference sequence). TCRdb's table, derived via immunoSEQ multiplex PCR, lists solely in-frame clones and lacks some. This table has 150,000 to 200,000 clones, around 90% appearing once. Sample: peripheral blood, taken on day 0 of AZD1222 vaccination. The TCR sequence derives from an adult in good health. The chain couples TRBV7-9 to TRBJ2-1, with 7 bases aligning to TRBD1. In DNA, the CDR3 is TGTGCCAGCAGCTTGACTCTCCGGGACAGCTACAATGAGCAGTTCTTC. This gives the protein CASSLTLRDSYNEQFF.